This T cell receptor beta chain was identified during a study of blood T cells in healthy people across ages. Study-level findings and limits: Unsorted PBMCs ruled out conclusive naive versus antigen-experienced comparison. The study found more naive CD4+ cells and higher diversity in long-lived than aged donors.

A J-beta primer mix and a sample-barcoded 5' primer were used in a second PCR of roughly 7 to 12 cycles. TCRdb re-analysed the 5' RACE reads in MiXCR, keeping a single row per CDR3 protein. The table has 1,300,000 or so distinct CDR3 sequences, around 59% seen once. This CDR3 has 12 amino acids. Deletions cut 7 bases from V and 1 base from J, with 9 bases between. Germline V CDR1 and CDR2: SGHDT, YYEEEE. Each sample gave at least 7 million isolated PBMCs. RNA extraction gave at least 5.5 micrograms of total RNA per sample. A remark on this clonotype: The antigen is unknown.

The rearrangement joins TRBV5-6 to TRBJ2-7; tentative D call: TRBD2 (6 bases). The receptor was isolated from a man between 18 and 35 years old in good health. Sample: blood. CDR3: CASARGSYEQYF. DNA for the CDR3: TGTGCCAGCGCGCGGGGTTCCTACGAGCAGTACTTC.